The entry that follows covers one T cell receptor (beta chain) sequence. These data are taken from a study of blood T cell repertoires in COVID-19. Study overall: From T cells, B-cell-depleted T cells, or PBMCs came the material, which was cDNA or gDNA.

The CDR3 has 16 amino acids. The germline gives CDR1 SNHLY, CDR2 FYNNEI. V lost 2 bases to trimming and J lost 3 bases, with 15 bases between them. Original processing notes: Amplifying reference gene primers gave estimates of nucleated cell counts. Generated by immunoSEQ multiplex PCR, the TCRdb table keeps only in-frame clones and is missing some. V, J and clone size were drawn from that table, and D and trimming were deduced from the DNA. The profile shows approximately 26,000 clones, 65% to 90% of them singletons. Sequencing used peripheral blood. The clonotype comes from a man older than 75 with active or convalescent COVID-19. The chain combines TRBV2 with TRBJ2-3, with D possibly matching TRBD2 (6 bases). For the CDR3, the DNA is TGTGCCAGCAGTGAAAGCCCCCCGGGACTTACAGATACGCAGTATTTT. Protein product: CASSESPPGLTDTQYF.